Listed below are T cell receptor beta chains from one sample, sequenced in a study of OX40 agonist ivuxolimab in advanced cancers. Here immunoSEQ multiplex PCR was the method, and the copy in TCRdb shows in-frame clones only, minus some. Seen here are about 77,000 clones, around 83% observed once, and the top ten hold about 0.71%. The material sequenced was CD4+ or CD8+ T cells sorted from blood, taken in a trial of the OX40 agonist ivuxolimab. These receptors were taken from an adult with an advanced solid tumor such as melanoma, head and neck, liver or kidney cancer. Each CDR3 is given with its conserved first and last residue. The D gene is left open where the match is weak. The size field is filled for only some rows; it gives once, few, many or a size class.

>TRBJ2-5|TRBV10-1|NA|TRBD2
TGCGCCAGCAGTGAATCCAGCGGGAGAGAGACCCAGTACTTC
CASSESSGRETQYF
>TRBJ2-7|TRBV5-8|NA|NA
TGTGCCAGCAGCCCGGGTATGGGTTTATGGACCTACGAGCAGTACTTC
CASSPGMGLWTYEQYF
>TRBJ1-1|TRBV7-9|few|NA
TGTGCCAGCAGCGACGGGACACTGAACACTGAAGCTTTCTTT
CASSDGTLNTEAFF
>TRBJ2-3|TRBV7-9|once|NA
TGTGCCAGCAGCTTTGGCGGGGCTAGCACAGATACGCAGTATTTT
CASSFGGASTDTQYF
>TRBJ1-2|TRBV7-2|NA|NA
TGTGCCAGCAGCTTAGTGGGAGATTATGGCTGCACCTTC
CASSLVGDYGCTF
>TRBJ1-3|TRBV7-2|once|TRBD1
TGTGCCAGCAGCCTGGACAGGGGGCCAGGAAACACCATATATTTT
CASSLDRGPGNTIYF
>TRBJ1-1|TRBV7-9|NA|NA
TGTGCCAGCAGCCCTAGAGGGGATGTAGACACTGAAGCTTTCTTT
CASSPRGDVDTEAFF
>TRBJ1-6|TRBV6-5|NA|TRBD1
TGTGCCAGCAGACAGGGGGGCCTCTATAATTCACCCCTCCACTTT
CASRQGGLYNSPLHF
>TRBJ1-5|TRBV30|NA|NA
TGTGCCTGGAGTCCCAACCTTGGTGAGCCCCAGCATTTT
CAWSPNLGEPQHF
>TRBJ1-3|TRBV6-5|NA|NA
TGTGCCAGCAGACAGACAGGTTTGGGAAACACCATATATTTT
CASRQTGLGNTIYF
>TRBJ2-7|TRBV6-5|few|TRBD1
TGTGCCAGCAGCCGGCTCTGGACAGGGAGTAACGAGCAGTACTTC
CASSRLWTGSNEQYF
>TRBJ1-2|TRBV4-3|NA|NA
TGCGCCAGCAGCCAAGACGGGACACGCACTTATGGCTACACCTTC
CASSQDGTRTYGYTF
>TRBJ1-2|TRBV28|NA|NA
TGTGCCAGCAGTTTTGGGGTTTTGACATATGGCTACACCTTC
CASSFGVLTYGYTF
>TRBJ2-2|TRBV9|NA|TRBD1
TGTGCCAGCCGATCGACAGGGGGCACCGGGGAGCTGTTTTTT
CASRSTGGTGELFF
>TRBJ1-1|TRBV5-1|NA|TRBD1
TGCGCCAGCAGCTTCAGGACAGGGGGGGAGAACACTGAAGCTTTCTTT
CASSFRTGGENTEAFF
>TRBJ2-3|TRBV5-1|once|TRBD1
TGCGCCAGCAGCTTGTCAGGGGGAACAGATACGCAGTATTTT
CASSLSGGTDTQYF
>TRBJ1-5|TRBV10-3|NA|TRBD1
TGTGCCATCAGTGAGGGACAGGGACAGCCCCAGCATTTT
CAISEGQGQPQHF
>TRBJ1-1|TRBV6-4|NA|NA
TGTGCCAGCAGTGCTCTTCAGGGGTCTGAAGCTTTCTTT
CASSALQGSEAFF
>TRBJ2-2|TRBV4-3|NA|NA
TGCGCCAGCAGCCAAGATCCCGAGCTCGGGGAGCTGTTTTTT
CASSQDPELGELFF
>TRBJ2-7|TRBV7-7|NA|TRBD2
TGTGCTAGCAGCTTATCTAGCGGGAGTCACTACGAGCAGTACTTC
CASSLSSGSHYEQYF
>TRBJ1-2|TRBV7-9|few|NA
TGTGCCAGCAGCTCTACCCGGGACGAGGGTGGCTACACCTTC
CASSSTRDEGGYTF
>TRBJ1-2|TRBV6-5|few|NA
TGTGCCAGCAGTTCCAAGGGGCGGGATGGCTACACCTTC
CASSSKGRDGYTF
>TRBJ1-2|TRBV6-5|NA|TRBD1
TGTGCCAGCAGTCCCGGGACAGTCTTCTATGGCTACACCTTC
CASSPGTVFYGYTF
>TRBJ2-3|TRBV5-1|NA|NA
TGCGCCAGCAGCACCCCAGGGGCGGATACGCAGTATTTT
CASSTPGADTQYF
>TRBJ1-5|TRBV27|NA|NA
TGTGCCAGCAGTCCCAGCCCCAATCAGCCCCAGCATTTT
CASSPSPNQPQHF
>TRBJ1-1|TRBV18|NA|TRBD1
TGTGCCAGCTCCGGACAGGTTAACACTGAAGCTTTCTTT
CASSGQVNTEAFF
>TRBJ2-5|TRBV19|NA|TRBD1
TGTGCCAGTAGTATAGGGTCAGGGGGCTTGGAGACCCAGTACTTC
CASSIGSGGLETQYF
>TRBJ1-2|TRBV19|NA|NA
TGTGCCAGTAGTATAGATACCCAGGCTAACTATGGCTACACCTTC
CASSIDTQANYGYTF
>TRBJ2-7|TRBV18|NA|NA
TGTGCCAGCTCACCACCTTCAGGAGGGGTGTCCTACGAGCAGTACTTC
CASSPPSGGVSYEQYF
>TRBJ2-2|TRBV7-7|NA|NA
TGTGCTAGCAGCTTAGTGGCCTCTATCGGGACGGCGAACACCGGGGAGCTGTTTTTT
CASSLVASIGTANTGELFF
>TRBJ2-5|TRBV5-1|NA|TRBD2
TGCGCCAGCCGGGCGACCGGCGGGAGAGGGTCCCTCGAGACCCAGTACTTC
CASRATGGRGSLETQYF
>TRBJ2-1|TRBV5-1|NA|NA
TGCGCCAGCACTCCCCCGGGGAGCGGACAATACAATGAGCAGTTCTTC
CASTPPGSGQYNEQFF
>TRBJ1-2|TRBV28|NA|NA
TGTGCCAGCGGGGGGGCCTATGGCTACACCTTC
CASGGAYGYTF
>TRBJ1-1|TRBV18|few|NA
TGTGCCAGCTCACCTGCCCGGGACGGGAACACTGAAGCTTTCTTT
CASSPARDGNTEAFF
>TRBJ2-2|TRBV2|NA|NA
TGTGCCAGCAGACTTACGGTCACCGGGGAGCTGTTTTTT
CASRLTVTGELFF
>TRBJ2-3|TRBV6-6|NA|NA
TGTGCCAGCAGTTACCCTACGGGACCTTTCACAGATACGCAGTATTTT
CASSYPTGPFTDTQYF
>TRBJ2-7|TRBV4-1|NA|TRBD1
TGCGCCAGCAGCCAAGATCCGGCAGGGGGCCGCTACGAGCAGTACTTC
CASSQDPAGGRYEQYF
>TRBJ1-2|TRBV14|NA|NA
TGTGCCAGCAGCCCAGGACCCCTGGGCCATGGCTACACCTTC
CASSPGPLGHGYTF
>TRBJ2-5|TRBV7-7|once|TRBD1
TGTGCTAGCAGCCGGGACAGGGAAGAGACCCAGTACTTC
CASSRDREETQYF
>TRBJ1-5|TRBV15|NA|NA
TGTGCCACCAGCGATAGGGGTCAGCCCCAGCATTTT
CATSDRGQPQHF
>TRBJ1-1|TRBV14|NA|NA
TGTGCCAGCAGCCAAGCTTTACCGGGTAAGACTGAAGCTTTCTTT
CASSQALPGKTEAFF
>TRBJ2-3|TRBV29-1|NA|TRBD2
TGCAGCGTTGGGGGACTAGCGGGAGGGGATACGCAGTATTTT
CSVGGLAGGDTQYF